This entry concerns a single T cell receptor beta chain. Its antigen is unknown. PCR employed 60 Vbeta and 13 Jbeta primers. Authors' analysis steps: Later, an analysis found around 77 million unique TCR beta chains, and 8.5 million to 12 million of these were shared. Clones were sequenced by immunoSEQ multiplex PCR, and TCRdb holds only the in-frame ones, with some missing. The DNA gave D and trimming, while V, J and clone size come from that table. The data show some 130,000 clones, around 79% seen once. The record originates from a study of cytomegalovirus exposure and HLA in healthy donors. Turning to the study itself: HLA-typed donors contributed around 82 million unique TCRs, which were held in an early data release. Study results and limitations: Cytomegalovirus association was assigned to approximately 180 TCR beta chains. It was confirmed in vitro that a few of the CMV-associated chains were specific for CMV antigens.

Material for sequencing was PBMCs. This sequence was found in a female donor in good health and CMV-seronegative.

The CDR3 DNA reads as TGTGCCAGCAGCGAGACTATCAATCAGCCCCAGCATTTT. This gives the protein CASSETINQPQHF. The chain has TRBV6-4 and TRBJ1-5; D remains ambiguous. Germline CDR1 and CDR2: MRHNA and SNTAGT. V was pared by 6 bases and J by 3 bases, with 9 bases between. The CDR3 length is 13 residues.